These T cell receptor beta chains were read from a single sample in a study of breast tumors, draining lymph nodes, adjacent tissues. In TCRdb, the multiplex PCR reads were re-called with MiXCR into one record per CDR3 protein. The sample lists some 150,000 distinct CDR3 sequences; about 30% were seen once. Material: axillary lymph node tissue. The receptors shown here come from a female donor with breast cancer. Some clones in this sample may be carry-over from other donors' samples. Each CDR3 is given with its conserved first and last residue. The order of the fields is D gene, clone size, J gene, V gene, CDR3 DNA, CDR3 protein. The D gene is left open where the match is weak. Some rows mark clone size as missing; the rest say once, few, many or name a class of expanded clone.

TRBD2 | - | TRBJ2-3 | TRBV20-1 | TGCAGTGCTAGGGGGACTAGCGGGGTAGATACGCAGTATTTT | CSARGTSGVDTQYF
- | - | TRBJ1-1 | TRBV15 | TGTGCCACCAGCAGTGACCGGGGGGCTAGGACTGAAGCTTTCTTT | CATSSDRGARTEAFF
- | many | TRBJ2-7 | TRBV5-1 | TGCGCCAGCAGGGAGGGGGCCTACGAGCAGTACTTC | CASREGAYEQYF
- | many | TRBJ1-3 | TRBV9 | TGTGCCAGCAGCGAGGGTCCCTCTGGAAACACCATATATTTT | CASSEGPSGNTIYF
- | - | TRBJ1-1 | TRBV28 | TGTGCCAGCAGCAACATCCAAGGTGAAGCTTTCTTT | CASSNIQGEAFF
- | many | TRBJ2-7 | TRBV20-1 | TGCAGTGCTGTCTCGGCTAGCGTTATAATCGAGCAGTACTTC | CSAVSASVIIEQYF
- | many | TRBJ2-1 | TRBV19 | TGTGCCAGTACTTATAGGGAGAGCAATGAGCAGTTCTTC | CASTYRESNEQFF
- | - | TRBJ1-4 | TRBV20-1 | TGCAGTGCTAGAGACCAGCGGGGGTCGCATGAACAACTGTTTTTT | CSARDQRGSHEQLFF
TRBD1 | many | TRBJ2-4 | TRBV20-1 | TGCAGTGCTAGAAAGGGGGCCTTAGCCAAAAACATTCAGTACTTC | CSARKGALAKNIQYF
TRBD1 | many | TRBJ1-5 | TRBV19 | TGTGCCAGTAGGACGGACAGGGACAATCAGCCCCAGCATTTT | CASRTDRDNQPQHF
- | few | TRBJ1-1 | TRBV24-1 | TGTGCCACCAGTGATTCGCGCGTTTGGGAAGCTTTCTTT | CATSDSRVWEAFF
TRBD1 | - | TRBJ1-4 | TRBV27 | TGTGCCAGCAGTTTAGACGCCGGGACAGGGAAAGAAAAACTGTTTTTT | CASSLDAGTGKEKLFF
- | - | TRBJ1-4 | TRBV9 | TGTGCCAGCAGCGTAGAAGGGACGCACGGAGAAAAACTGTTTTTT | CASSVEGTHGEKLFF
- | many | TRBJ1-2 | TRBV6-1 | TGTGCCAGCAGGGGGGCCAGCCTTAACTATGGCTACACCTTC | CASRGASLNYGYTF
TRBD1 | many | TRBJ1-3 | TRBV2 | TGTGCCAGCAGTGAGGACAGGGGGCTTGGAAACACCATATATTTT | CASSEDRGLGNTIYF
- | few | TRBJ2-1 | TRBV24-1 | TGTGCCACCAGTGATTTGTGGGGGGGCTGGAATGAGCAGTTCTTC | CATSDLWGGWNEQFF
- | many | TRBJ1-6 | TRBV14 | TGTGCCAGCAGCCGCCCCGGGGGTACACATTCACCCCTCCACTTT | CASSRPGGTHSPLHF
- | many | TRBJ1-2 | TRBV29-1 | TGCAGCGGGCGGGCAGGTTCCGGCTACACCTTC | CSGRAGSGYTF
- | many | TRBJ1-2 | TRBV5-1 | TGCGCCAGCAGCTTGACCTCTATGGGCGGCTACACCTTC | CASSLTSMGGYTF
- | many | TRBJ2-7 | TRBV6-5 | TGTGCCAGCAGGACCGAAGGAGGGGACGAGCAGTACTTC | CASRTEGGDEQYF
- | few | TRBJ1-4 | TRBV27 | TGTGCCAGCAGTTCCCAGGGTGTGGGAGAAAAACTGTTTTTT | CASSSQGVGEKLFF
- | many | TRBJ1-3 | TRBV24-1 | TGTGCCACCAGTGATTTGGGCGGCAGGGATTTTATGGAGTCCTCTGGAAACCCCATATATTTT | CATSDLGGRDFMESSGNPIYF